Sequencing of this T cell receptor beta chain was carried out in a study of blood T cells in healthy people across ages (dated by TCRdb to the mid-2010s). Concerning the study at large: In model experiments, roughly one uniquely barcoded TCR beta cDNA molecule per two T cells was captured by template switching. Age-related changes in TCR beta repertoire diversity were measured in the study by deep sequencing normalized with unique cDNA molecular identifiers. The donors were split into four age groups: young (average approximately 16 years), middle-aged (roughly 39), aged (approximately 59) and long-lived (roughly 86). The study analyzed two additional independent replicas of 1 million unique cDNA reads from the same blood draw for two donors, one aged 18 to 30 and one aged 80 or older. To avoid experimental bias, donors of different ages were spread randomly across the sequencing lanes.

The donors were about 40 Caucasian individuals from Russia, aged roughly 6 to 100 years, who were systemically healthy. Approximately 9.7 milliliters of peripheral blood were drawn from each donor into EDTA-treated Vacutainer tubes. Ficoll-Paque density-gradient centrifugation was used to isolate PBMCs, with at least 7 million per sample. Trizol reagent was used to extract total RNA from the PBMCs, yielding at least 5 micrograms per sample. The percentages of naive CD45RAhigh/CD27high T cells were determined by flow cytometry on a PBMC aliquot from every donor. The research as a whole found: Donor CMV infection status was unknown, potentially confounding age-related changes in expanded clonotypes. A strong correlation was found between observed TCR beta diversity and the percentage of naive T cells measured by flow cytometry. Bulk unsorted PBMC profiling prevented conclusive comparison of naive and antigen-experienced compartments. Estimates of total diversity from one million sequenced T cells were regarded as lower bounds and underestimates. As age increased, observed TCR beta diversity per million T cells dropped in a roughly linear way, and a significant reduction was already evident by age 40. The long-lived group showed more naive CD4+ T cells, fewer expanded clones and increased TCR diversity than the aged group, suggesting age selection.

In the case of this clonotype: The antigen it binds to is not known. A read error may be the cause here, since a much bigger clone is one base away.

Libraries were made using 5' RACE. TCRdb lists the instrument as Illumina HiSeq 2500. A second PCR of about 6 to 11 cycles was performed with a sample-barcoded 5' primer and a J-beta primer mix. Each TCR beta cDNA molecule received a unique molecular identifier from a template-switch 5' adaptor carrying 12 random nucleotides. At least 2.5 million CDR3-containing paired-end reads were obtained from each sample. First-strand cDNA was synthesized from all RNA with the Mint cDNA synthesis kit, primed by a TRBC-specific oligonucleotide. Following uracil-DNA glycosylase treatment, all cDNA underwent a first 18-cycle PCR with the universal primers M1SS and BC2_uni_R. As for the authors' bioinformatics: Each sample was normalized by randomly selecting 1 million high-quality reads, each carrying a distinct molecular identifier. Instead of being binned into consensus sequences, reads with shared molecular identifiers were discarded. CDR3 identification, clonotype clustering and error correction used MiTCR with a Q25 quality threshold and the strictest error-elimination algorithm. A nonparametric unseen species model with Euler transformation was used to estimate a lower bound on total TCR beta diversity. In TCRdb, the public reads were trimmed at Q25 with fastp and aligned with MiXCR, with productive beta chains retained. Rows matching on CDR3 protein sequence are summarized as one entry with the most common DNA and genes. The V and J calls reflect TCRdb's pipeline rather than the authors' work. This sample has fewer than 700,000 distinct CDR3 sequences in its table, and less than 60% of those were observed once. Of the sample, roughly 24% falls within the top ten clones.

Specimen: blood. This receptor was obtained from a man older than 75 in good health.

CDR3 sequence: CAGSVAVETQYF. The base sequence is TGTGCCGGCAGTGTGGCCGTAGAGACCCAGTACTTC. The chain joins TRBV2 to TRBJ2-5; the D gene remains uncertain. CDR1 SNHLY and CDR2 FYNNEI were looked up in the germline V gene. The CDR3 sequence holds 12 residues, the cysteine and phenylalanine included. The CDR3 DNA has 36 bases and is translated from base 1.